The source of this T cell receptor (beta chain) is a study of T cell repertoires in cytomegalovirus infection (dated by TCRdb to between 2019 and 2020). Looking at the study overall: The HLA type of each donor mattered for the analysis, because public TCR beta signatures pointed to carriage of CMV infection along with the matching HLA type.

Turning to this clonotype: The clone's antigen remains unknown. No much larger clonotype is one base removed from it; base qualities were not supplied.

Sequenced using an Illumina HiSeq 1500. TCRdb reran the public reads through fastp at Q25 and MiXCR, keeping productive beta chains. Rows are combined by CDR3 protein, so each entry shows the most common genes and DNA. The sample table shows around 210,000 distinct CDR3 sequences, and approximately 7% are seen once. In total, the top ten clones hold under 7.5% of the sample. CDR3 length: 15 amino acids, cysteine to phenylalanine. Only the CDR3 region is kept as DNA, spanning 45 bases read in frame from base 1. The germline V gene (reference sequence) specifies DFQATT as CDR1 and SNEGSKA as CDR2. Here is what the overall study found, with its caveats: The ex vivo response was dominated by HLA-C-restricted CMV-specific TCR beta clonotypes, which also provided the single most frequent clonotype in two of eight donors. In both this cohort and an independent roughly 360-donor cohort, the cumulative frequency of public TCR beta family members distinguished carriers of CMV infection plus the relevant HLA type.

The receptor was isolated from a human donor in good health (CMV status not recorded). Some clones in this sample may be carry-over from other donors' samples. The sequenced sample was PBMCs. This sequence uses TRBV20-1 and TRBJ1-5; matching of 6 bases hints at TRBD1 as the D gene. For the CDR3, the sequence is CSAPISGTQNQPQHF. The sequence in DNA is TGCAGCGCTCCTATCAGCGGGACACAAAATCAGCCCCAGCATTTT.